The 2 T cell receptor beta chains presented below share a single source sample, sequenced in a study of blood T cell repertoires in COVID-19. Profiling relied on immunoSEQ multiplex PCR, and the TCRdb table lists in-frame clones only, not all of them. The sample holds about 270,000 clones, about 85% seen once. Sequenced input: peripheral blood. These receptors were collected from a human donor in a cohort sampled during active COVID-19.

As concerns this clone: Additional DNA sequences in this sample encode the identical CDR3. The chain is built from TRBV18 and TRBJ2-1; TRBD2 aligns across 8 bases. Trimming at V came to 3 bases and at J to 1 base, leaving 5 bases not matched to a gene. CDR3 length equals 16 residues. The germline CDR1 and CDR2 sequences are KGHSH and LQKENI. The CDR3 loop is CASSPLAGGSYNEQFF. CDR3 in DNA: TGTGCCAGCTCACCCTTGGCGGGAGGTTCCTACAATGAGCAGTTCTTC.

The chain employs TRBV5-1 and TRBJ2-1; 11 bases align to TRBD2. CDR3 length: 20 residues. V shed 6 bases, J shed 4 bases, and the junction held 21 bases outside the gene matches. The V gene's germline CDR1 is SGHRS and CDR2 YFSETQ. The DNA of the CDR3 is TGCGCCAGCATGATGAGCCAGACTAGCGGGACCCAACGAGTTTACAATGAGCAGTTCTTC. Translated: CASMMSQTSGTQRVYNEQFF.